This T cell receptor beta chain was sequenced during a study of T-cell reconstitution after alpha-beta-depleted transplantation in children. This sample's TCRbeta library carried unique molecular identifier barcodes. TCRdb re-called the PCR reads with MiXCR, one entry per CDR3 protein. Here the sample spans about 460,000 distinct CDR3 sequences, more than 9% being singletons. This clonotype was detected many times. This CDR3 has 12 amino acids. The V and J ends lost 5 bases and 7 bases respectively, with 8 bases between them. The germline gives CDR1 SEHNR, CDR2 FQNEAQ (reference sequence). The sequence was obtained from a child aged 2 to 10 with inherited bone marrow failure, due to receive a stem cell transplant. Sequences were derived from PBMCs, sampled before TCRalphabeta/CD19-depleted stem cell transplant. The chain employs TRBV7-9 and TRBJ2-2; D remains ambiguous. As DNA, the CDR3 is TGTGCCAGCAGCCCCGGATACGGGGAGCTGTTTTTT. Translated: CASSPGYGELFF.